The text below deals with one T cell receptor (beta chain). A Seattle source enrolled patients during active infection and followed them longitudinally. The sample comes from a study of blood T cell repertoires in COVID-19. Turning to the study itself: Samples representing acute and convalescent COVID-19 were sourced from the United States, Italy and Spain. From T cells, B-cell-depleted T cells, or PBMCs came the material, which was cDNA or gDNA.

Original analysis: Amplification of reference gene primers provided the estimated nucleated cell counts. Assay used: immunoSEQ multiplex PCR; TCRdb lists only in-frame clones, some missing. The DNA gave D and trimming, while V, J and clone size come from that table. The profile shows approximately 250,000 clones, over 70% of them singletons. This CDR3 spans 17 amino acids. From germline, CDR1 is SGHRS and CDR2 YFSETQ. J lost 1 base, V lost 5 bases, and 11 bases had no gene match. The J gene is TRBJ2-3, the V gene TRBV5-1, with TRBD1 matching over 9 bases. The receptor comes from a woman in her 70s with COVID-19, enrolled during active disease. What was sequenced was peripheral blood. In DNA, the CDR3 is TGCGCCAGCAGTCCCGGGACAGGGAATTTCGGCACAGATACGCAGTATTTT. Its translation: CASSPGTGNFGTDTQYF.